This T cell receptor (beta chain) stems from a study of cytomegalovirus exposure and HLA in healthy donors. CDR3 length equals 15 residues. V shed 7 bases, J shed 9 bases, and the junction held 8 bases outside the gene matches. Germline V gene data show CDR1 as MNHNY and CDR2 as SVGAGI (reference sequence). This table comes from immunoSEQ multiplex PCR, and its TCRdb copy is limited to in-frame clones, with some not included. Of about 240,000 clones in the sample, around 87% were seen once. This receptor was taken from a man aged 18 to 35 in good health and CMV-seronegative. Sequenced sample: PBMCs. The rearrangement links TRBV6-6 to TRBJ2-4; TRBD2 agrees at 14 bases. The CDR3 DNA is TGTGCCAGCATGAGAGGGACTAGCGGGAGTACCATTCAGTACTTC. This gives the protein CASMRGTSGSTIQYF.